The clone carrying this T cell receptor beta chain was counted many times. Its antigen remains unidentified. The read gets to within 3 residues of the CDR3 end, and the germline J gene fills in the rest. This entry comes from a study of T cell clonality in common variable immunodeficiency. Whole-study results and caveats: What drives increased CVID clonality needs T cell subpopulation sequencing. Fewer deletions and N-nucleotide insertions were reportedly seen in common variable immunodeficiency TCR beta sequences.

The CDR3 has 16 residues. Germline CDR1 reads SGHRS; CDR2 reads YFSETQ. The V gene lost 0 bases and the J gene lost 2 bases, with 12 bases spanning the gap. Here immunoSEQ multiplex PCR was the method, and the copy in TCRdb shows in-frame clones only, minus some. The sample contains approximately 81,000 clones, none of them singletons. This receptor was identified in a person aged 18-69 years in good health. Sequencing used peripheral blood mononuclear cells. The genes are TRBV5-1 and TRBJ1-5, with D uncertain. CDR3 DNA, as far as it was read: TGCGCCAGCAGCTTGGGGGCCTCCGTGGGCAATCAGCCC. Amino acid sequence: CASSLGASVGNQP. The complete CDR3 sequence is CASSLGASVGNQPQHF.